The next 32 T cell receptor beta chains were all read from a single sample in a study of T cell clusters in autoimmune cytopenias. Each sample's input was 250 ng genomic DNA, 35,000 to 40,000 genome equivalents. TRB was amplified by touch-down multiplex PCR, primer pools A and B combined. TCRdb reanalyzed the multiplex PCR reads, giving one entry per CDR3 protein sequence and no DNA. Here the sample table reports about 920 distinct CDR3 sequences. Material: peripheral blood. The receptors originated from a human donor with an autoimmune cytopenia or autoimmune hepatitis (not recorded which).

This clonotype ranks as medium-sized in terms of frequency. The chain uses TRBV6-2 or TRBV6-3 and TRBJ1-6; as DNA is missing, the TRBD1 call by TCRdb cannot be tested. Germline CDR1 reads MNHEY; CDR2 reads SVGEGT. This CDR3 spans 15 amino acids. The CDR3 loop is CASTLPGTREGALHF.

V is TRBV4-1 and J is TRBJ1-2; without DNA, the TCRdb call of TRBD1 cannot be checked. CDR1 and CDR2 (germline): MGHRA, YSYEKL. The CDR3 contains 14 residues. CDR3 loop: CASSQGQGSYGYTF.

This clonotype is classed as medium-sized by frequency. V is TRBV5-4 and J is TRBJ2-7; TCRdb outputs TRBD1, but without DNA this stays unchecked. The CDR3 is 16 amino acids. CDR1 SGHNT and CDR2 YYREEE come from the germline V gene (reference sequence). The CDR3 here is CASSELQGVSSYEQYF.

The chain carries TRBV7-9 and TRBJ2-7; TCRdb's assignment of TRBD1 cannot be checked, as there is no DNA. Germline CDR1 SEHNR, CDR2 FQNEAQ (reference sequence). The CDR3 covers 14 residues. The CDR3: CASSPGQETREQYF.

By frequency, this clonotype is medium-sized. The chain links TRBV7-9 to TRBJ2-1. The CDR3 extends over 13 amino acids. Germline CDR1 reads SEHNR; CDR2 reads FQNEAQ (reference sequence). CDR3 sequence reads: CASSLAGANEQFF. Together with reference TRBV7-9 and TRBJ2-1, the CDR3 gives the full variable domain: DTGVSQNPRHKITKRGQNVTFRCDPISEHNRLYWYRQTLGQGPEFLTYFQNEAQLEKSRLLSDRFSAERPKGSFSTLEIQRTEQGDSAMYLCASSLAGANEQFFGPGTRLTVL.

The chain is built from TRBV18 and TRBJ1-5; without DNA, the TCRdb call of TRBD1 cannot be checked. The CDR3 sequence is 14 residues long. Germline lookup yields CDR1 KGHSH and CDR2 LQKENI. The CDR3 here is CASSYGGVGQPQHF.

The chain joins TRBV18 to TRBJ2-7. The CDR3 runs to 13 residues. CDR1 is KGHSH, CDR2 LQKENI, per germline. CDR3 amino acids: CASSPPGIYEQYF.

The V gene is TRBV7-7, the J gene TRBJ2-5; the TCRdb call, TRBD1, lacks DNA for checking. Germline CDR1 is SSHAT and CDR2 is FNYEAQ (reference sequence). The CDR3 has 12 residues. This CDR3 is CASSLDGGPQYF. Supplemented by reference TRBV7-7 and TRBJ2-5, the full variable domain reads GAGVSQSPRYKVTKRGQDVTLRCDPISSHATLYWYQQALGQGPEFLTYFNYEAQPDKSGLPSDRFSAERPEGSISTLTIQRTEQRDSAMYRCASSLDGGPQYFGPGTRLLVL.

The V gene is TRBV20-1, the J gene TRBJ1-3. This CDR3 has 14 residues. Germline V gene data show CDR1 as DFQATT and CDR2 as SNEGSKA (reference sequence). The CDR3 here is CSASDRRSGNTIYF.

The chain combines TRBV5-5 with TRBJ2-7; without DNA, the TCRdb call of TRBD2 cannot be checked. This CDR3 has 14 amino acids. Looked up from germline, CDR1 is SGHKS and CDR2 is YYEKEE (reference sequence). CDR3: CASSLAGLSYEQYF. The entire variable domain, with the rest obtained from reference TRBV5-5 and TRBJ2-7, is as follows: DAGVTQSPTHLIKTRGQQVTLRCSPISGHKSVSWYQQVLGQGPQFIFQYYEKEERGRGNFPDRFSARQFPNYSSELNVNALLLGDSALYLCASSLAGLSYEQYFGPGTRLTVT.

Measured by frequency, this clonotype is large. CDR3: CASSPWDTQGGYTF. The chain recombines TRBV6-5 with TRBJ1-2; TCRdb proposes TRBD1, but this gene call is untestable without DNA. Germline CDR1 is MNHEY and CDR2 is SVGAGI. The CDR3 runs to 14 residues.

This clonotype is medium-sized (0.01 to 0.1%) by frequency. V gene TRBV6-5 combines with J gene TRBJ1-1; lacking DNA, the TRBD1 call made by TCRdb goes unchecked. The length of the CDR3 is 13 residues. CDR1 and CDR2 (germline): MNHEY, SVGAGI. The CDR3: CASTSSRGTEAFF.

By frequency, this clonotype registers medium-sized. V and J are TRBV18 and TRBJ2-3; TCRdb picks TRBD1, but there is no DNA to check that call. Germline CDR1 and CDR2: KGHSH and LQKENI. The CDR3 runs 12 residues. CDR3 sequence reads: CASSRGTDTQYF. Supplemented by reference TRBV18 and TRBJ2-3, the full variable domain reads NAGVMQNPRHLVRRRGQEARLRCSPMKGHSHVYWYRQLPEEGLKFMVYLQKENIIDESGMPKERFSAEFPKEGPSILRIQQVVRGDSAAYFCASSRGTDTQYFGPGTRLTVL.

The genes are TRBV27 and TRBJ2-7; without DNA, the TCRdb call of TRBD2 cannot be checked. CDR1 and CDR2 from the germline V gene are MNHEY and SMNVEV (reference sequence). The CDR3 sequence is 14 residues long. CDR3 loop: CASSEGLAGDEQYF.

Frequency places this clonotype as medium-sized (0.01 to 0.1%). The chain's CDR3 is CASSLRTGTYEQYF. The rearrangement links TRBV27 to TRBJ2-7; TCRdb indicates TRBD1, and absent DNA this call remains unverified. The CDR3 runs to 14 residues. Germline values: CDR1 MNHEY, CDR2 SMNVEV (reference sequence).

According to its frequency, this clonotype is large. This chain connects TRBV4-1 to TRBJ2-7; TCRdb's assignment of TRBD1 cannot be checked, as there is no DNA. Germline V gene lookup returns CDR1 MGHRA and CDR2 YSYEKL. CDR3 length: 15 residues. This CDR3 reads CASSQGEGQSYEQYF.

This chain connects TRBV12-3 or TRBV12-4 to TRBJ1-1; the D call from TCRdb, TRBD1, cannot be confirmed without DNA. The CDR3 has 16 amino acids. CDR3 region: CASSFGTGALNTEAFF.

In terms of frequency, this clonotype is medium-sized. V is TRBV27 and J is TRBJ2-2; TCRdb's assignment of TRBD1 cannot be checked, as there is no DNA. The CDR3 contains 14 residues. Germline V gene data show CDR1 as MNHEY and CDR2 as SMNVEV (reference sequence). Here the CDR3 reads CASTLGGNTGELFF.

This clonotype is classed as medium-sized (0.01 to 0.1%) by frequency. The CDR3 is CASSLDGSGQSETQYF. The chain couples TRBV5-1 to TRBJ2-5; TCRdb lists TRBD1, though no DNA is available to test this call. Per germline, CDR1 SGHRS and CDR2 YFSETQ. This CDR3 is 16 amino acids long.

This clonotype counts as medium-sized by frequency. The chain employs TRBV6-1 and TRBJ1-1; the TRBD1 assignment by TCRdb is unverifiable without DNA. The germline V gene has CDR1 MNHNS and CDR2 SASEGT. This CDR3 has 14 residues. This CDR3 reads CASSESQGLTEAFF.

By frequency, this clonotype registers medium-sized. The gene calls are TRBV27 and TRBJ1-6. Germline CDR1 and CDR2: MNHEY and SMNVEV (reference sequence). The CDR3 totals 17 residues. CDR3 residues: CASSARRRSSYNSPLHF.

The V call is TRBV5-1, the J call TRBJ2-7; TCRdb lists TRBD2, though no DNA is available to test this call. Per the germline V gene, CDR1 is SGHRS and CDR2 is YFSETQ. The CDR3 extends over 15 amino acids. The CDR3 reads CASSLGTSGLHEQYF.

Its frequency marks this clonotype as medium-sized (0.01 to 0.1%). The rearrangement uses TRBV19 and TRBJ2-5; lacking DNA, the TRBD1 call made by TCRdb goes unchecked. CDR3 length equals 14 residues. Germline values: CDR1 LNHDA, CDR2 SQIVND (reference sequence). The CDR3 region is CASSSSGGAETQYF.

Its frequency marks this clonotype as large. V gene TRBV12-3 or TRBV12-4 combines with J gene TRBJ2-5; as DNA is missing, the TRBD1 call by TCRdb cannot be tested. The length of the CDR3 is 14 residues. CDR3 amino acids: CASSSGTAWETQYF.

This chain links TRBV7-2 with TRBJ1-2. Germline CDR1 SGHTA, CDR2 FQGNSA. The CDR3 length is 18 residues. CDR3 sequence reads: CASSPPGGWGGLNYGYTF.

The J gene is TRBJ1-1, the V gene TRBV20-1. The germline V gene encodes CDR1 DFQATT and CDR2 SNEGSKA (reference sequence). This CDR3 spans 13 amino acids. The CDR3 loop reads CSARDDMNTEAFF.

By frequency, this clonotype registers medium-sized. V usage is TRBV20-1 and J usage is TRBJ2-1; TCRdb gives TRBD1 as the D gene, but with no DNA this cannot be confirmed. Looked up from germline, CDR1 is DFQATT and CDR2 is SNEGSKA (reference sequence). The CDR3 has 14 amino acids. The CDR3 is CSVTGGGRANEQFF.

This clonotype is deemed medium-sized by its frequency. This sequence joins TRBV24-1 and TRBJ2-1; checking the TCRdb D call of TRBD1 is not possible without DNA. The CDR3 covers 15 residues. Germline CDR1 and CDR2: KGHDR and SFDVKD. The CDR3: CATSSGTGLYNEQFF.

This clonotype shows up as medium-sized (0.01 to 0.1%) by frequency. The CDR3 loop reads CASSPNGVWPLHF. V usage is TRBV18 and J usage is TRBJ1-6. From germline, CDR1 is KGHSH and CDR2 LQKENI. The CDR3 consists of 13 residues.

The chain employs TRBV7-6 and TRBJ1-2; TCRdb lists TRBD1, though no DNA is available to test this call. The CDR3 consists of 14 residues. Germline CDR1 is SGHVS and CDR2 is FNYEAQ. The CDR3 loop reads CASSLAKGAGGYTF. The full variable domain, its missing parts supplied by reference TRBV7-6 and TRBJ1-2, is GAGVSQSPRYKVTKRGQDVALRCDPISGHVSLYWYRQALGQGPEFLTYFNYEAQQDKSGLPNDRFSAERPEGSISTLTIQRTEQRDSAMYRCASSLAKGAGGYTFGSGTRLTVV.

This clonotype is identified as large from frequency. The V and J genes are TRBV30 and TRBJ1-6; the TCRdb call, TRBD1, lacks DNA for checking. Germline V CDR1 and CDR2: GTSNPN, SVGIG (reference sequence). CDR3 size: 14 residues. Here the CDR3 reads CAWTSVGLGSPLHF.

The gene calls are TRBV21-1 and TRBJ2-7; TCRdb gives TRBD2 as the D gene, but with no DNA this cannot be confirmed. TRBV21-1 constitutes a pseudogene. The CDR3 is 16 amino acids. The CDR3: CASSKSGGSRIYEQYF.